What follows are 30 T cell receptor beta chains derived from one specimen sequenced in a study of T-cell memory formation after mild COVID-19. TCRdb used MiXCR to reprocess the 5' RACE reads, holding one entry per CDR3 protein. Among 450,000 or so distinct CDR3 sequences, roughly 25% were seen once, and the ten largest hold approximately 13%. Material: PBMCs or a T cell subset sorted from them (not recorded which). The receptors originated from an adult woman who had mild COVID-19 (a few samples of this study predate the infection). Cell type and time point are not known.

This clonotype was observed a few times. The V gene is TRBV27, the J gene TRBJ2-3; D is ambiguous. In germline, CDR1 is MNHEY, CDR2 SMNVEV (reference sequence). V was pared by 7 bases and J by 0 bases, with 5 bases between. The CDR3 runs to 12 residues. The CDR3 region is CASTSSTDTQYF. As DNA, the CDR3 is TGTGCCAGCACATCCAGCACAGATACGCAGTATTTT.

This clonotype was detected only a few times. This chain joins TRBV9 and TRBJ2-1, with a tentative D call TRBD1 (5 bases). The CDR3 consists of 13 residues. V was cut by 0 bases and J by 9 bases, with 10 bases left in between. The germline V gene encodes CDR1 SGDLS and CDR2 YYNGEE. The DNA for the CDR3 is TGTGCCAGCAGCGTAGCAGGGTATGGTGAGCAGTTCTTC. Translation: CASSVAGYGEQFF.

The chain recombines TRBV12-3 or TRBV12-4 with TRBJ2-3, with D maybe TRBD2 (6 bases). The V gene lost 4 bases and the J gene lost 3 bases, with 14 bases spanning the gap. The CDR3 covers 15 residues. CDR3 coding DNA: TGTGCCAGCAGTTGGTACCCCGGGGGAACAGATACGCAGTATTTT. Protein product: CASSWYPGGTDTQYF.

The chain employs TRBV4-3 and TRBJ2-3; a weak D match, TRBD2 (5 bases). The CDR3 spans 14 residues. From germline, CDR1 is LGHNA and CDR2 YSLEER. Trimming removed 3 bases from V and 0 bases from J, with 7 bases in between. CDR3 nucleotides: TGCGCCAGCAGCCAGACGGGGAGCACAGATACGCAGTATTTT. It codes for CASSQTGSTDTQYF.

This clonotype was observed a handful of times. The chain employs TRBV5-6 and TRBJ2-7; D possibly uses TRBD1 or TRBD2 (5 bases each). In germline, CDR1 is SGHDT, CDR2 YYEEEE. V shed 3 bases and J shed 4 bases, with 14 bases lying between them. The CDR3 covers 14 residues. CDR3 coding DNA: TGTGCCAGCAGCTCGAGGGACGATCCGTACGAGCAGTACTTC. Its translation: CASSSRDDPYEQYF.

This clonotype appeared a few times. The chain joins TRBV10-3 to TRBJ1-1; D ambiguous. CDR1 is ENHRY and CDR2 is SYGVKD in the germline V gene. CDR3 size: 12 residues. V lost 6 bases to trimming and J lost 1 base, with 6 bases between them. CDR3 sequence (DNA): TGTGCCATCAGCCCCTCGAACACTGAAGCTTTCTTT. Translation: CAISPSNTEAFF.

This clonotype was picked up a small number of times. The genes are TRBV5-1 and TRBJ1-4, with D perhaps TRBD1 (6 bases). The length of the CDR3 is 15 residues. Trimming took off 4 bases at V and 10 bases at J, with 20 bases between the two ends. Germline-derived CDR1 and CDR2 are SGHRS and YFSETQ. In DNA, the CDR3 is TGCGCCAGCAGCCCGAGCGGACAGACTGGAGGAAAACTGTTTTTT. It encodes CASSPSGQTGGKLFF.

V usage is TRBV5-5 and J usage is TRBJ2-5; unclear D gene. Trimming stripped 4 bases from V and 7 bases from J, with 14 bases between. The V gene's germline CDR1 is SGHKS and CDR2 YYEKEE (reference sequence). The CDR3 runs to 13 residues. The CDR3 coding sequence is TGTGCCAGCAGCCTCATCGTGGGTGGGACCCAGTACTTC. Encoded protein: CASSLIVGGTQYF.

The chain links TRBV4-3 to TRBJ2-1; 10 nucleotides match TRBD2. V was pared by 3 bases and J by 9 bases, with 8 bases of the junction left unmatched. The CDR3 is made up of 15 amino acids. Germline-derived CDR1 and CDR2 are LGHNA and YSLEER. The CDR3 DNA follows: TGCGCCAGCAGCCACACTAGCGGGATTTTCGGTGAGCAGTTCTTC. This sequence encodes CASSHTSGIFGEQFF.

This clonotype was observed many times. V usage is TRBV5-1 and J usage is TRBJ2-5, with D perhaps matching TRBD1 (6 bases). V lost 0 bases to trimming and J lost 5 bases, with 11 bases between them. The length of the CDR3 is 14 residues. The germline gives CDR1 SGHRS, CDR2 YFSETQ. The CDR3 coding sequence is TGCGCCAGCAGCTTGGGCCACAGGGAGGAGACCCAGTACTTC. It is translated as CASSLGHREETQYF.

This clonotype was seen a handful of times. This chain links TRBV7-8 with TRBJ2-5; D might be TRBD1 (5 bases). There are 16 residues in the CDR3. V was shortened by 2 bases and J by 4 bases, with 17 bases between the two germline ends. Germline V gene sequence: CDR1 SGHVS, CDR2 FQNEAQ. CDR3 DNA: TGTGCCAGCAGCTTAAATTCGGCTATAGGGGCAGAGACCCAGTACTTC. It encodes CASSLNSAIGAETQYF. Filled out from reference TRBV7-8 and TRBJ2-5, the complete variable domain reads GAGVSQSPRYKVAKRGQDVALRCDPISGHVSLFWYQQALGQGPEFLTYFQNEAQLDKSGLPSDRFFAERPEGSVSTLKIQRTQQEDSAVYLCASSLNSAIGAETQYFGPGTRLLVL.

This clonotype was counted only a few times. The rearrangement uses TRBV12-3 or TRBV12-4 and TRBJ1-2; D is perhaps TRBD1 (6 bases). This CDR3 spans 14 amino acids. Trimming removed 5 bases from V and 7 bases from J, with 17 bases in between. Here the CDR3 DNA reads TGTGCCAGCAGTCTTCAGGGGTCGGGTGGTGGCTACACCTTC. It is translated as CASSLQGSGGGYTF.

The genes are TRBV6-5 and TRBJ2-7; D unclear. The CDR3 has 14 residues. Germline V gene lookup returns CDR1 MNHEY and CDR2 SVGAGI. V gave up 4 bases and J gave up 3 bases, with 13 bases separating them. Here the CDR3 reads CASSWTLTRYEQYF. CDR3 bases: TGTGCCAGCAGTTGGACCCTAACCCGCTACGAGCAGTACTTC.

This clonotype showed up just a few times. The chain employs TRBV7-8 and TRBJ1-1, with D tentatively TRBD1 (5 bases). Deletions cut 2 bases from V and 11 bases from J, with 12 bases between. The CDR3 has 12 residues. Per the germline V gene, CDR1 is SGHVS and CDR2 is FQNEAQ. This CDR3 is CASSLYGARAFF. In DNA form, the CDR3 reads TGTGCCAGCAGCTTATACGGGGCTCGGGCTTTCTTT.

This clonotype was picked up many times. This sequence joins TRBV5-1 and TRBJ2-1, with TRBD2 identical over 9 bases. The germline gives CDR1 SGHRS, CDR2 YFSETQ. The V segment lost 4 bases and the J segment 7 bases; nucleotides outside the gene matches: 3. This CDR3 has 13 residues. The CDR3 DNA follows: TGCGCCAGCAGCGAGGGACTAGCAAATGAGCAGTTCTTC. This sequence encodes CASSEGLANEQFF.

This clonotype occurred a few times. The CDR3 nucleotides are TGTGCCAGCAGGGCCCGGGACCAAAACACCGGGGAGCTGTTTTTT. This sequence encodes CASRARDQNTGELFF. The V call is TRBV2, the J call TRBJ2-2; D may be TRBD1 or TRBD2 (5 bases each). The CDR3 is made up of 15 amino acids. The V gene lost 6 bases and the J gene lost 2 bases, with 13 bases spanning the gap. Germline values: CDR1 SNHLY, CDR2 FYNNEI.

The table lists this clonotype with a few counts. The CDR3 is CASGGLAGGFRTTDTQYF. The CDR3 DNA reads TGTGCCAGCGGCGGACTAGCGGGGGGGTTCAGAACCACAGATACGCAGTATTTT. The chain joins TRBV6-1 to TRBJ2-3; 15 positions agree with TRBD2. The CDR3 is made up of 18 amino acids. The V gene end was trimmed by 8 bases and the J gene end by 2 bases; junction bases not matched to a gene: 11. Germline V gives CDR1 MNHNS, CDR2 SASEGT.

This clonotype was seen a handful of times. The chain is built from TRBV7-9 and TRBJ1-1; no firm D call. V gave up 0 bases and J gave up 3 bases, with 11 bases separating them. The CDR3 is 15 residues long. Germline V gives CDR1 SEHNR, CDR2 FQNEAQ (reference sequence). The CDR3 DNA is TGTGCCAGCAGCTTAGCCCGGGCAGGTGACACTGAAGCTTTCTTT. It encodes CASSLARAGDTEAFF.

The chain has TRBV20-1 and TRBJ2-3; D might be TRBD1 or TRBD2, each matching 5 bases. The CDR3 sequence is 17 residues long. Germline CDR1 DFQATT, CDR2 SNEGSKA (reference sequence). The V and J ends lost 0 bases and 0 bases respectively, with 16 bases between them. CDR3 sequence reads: CSARDLRDPLSTDTQYF. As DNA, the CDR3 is TGCAGTGCTAGAGATCTTAGGGACCCGTTGAGCACAGATACGCAGTATTTT.

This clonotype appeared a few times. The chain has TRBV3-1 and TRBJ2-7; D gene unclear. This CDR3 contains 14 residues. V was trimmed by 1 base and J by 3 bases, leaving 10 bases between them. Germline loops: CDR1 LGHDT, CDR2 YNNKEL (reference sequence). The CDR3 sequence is CASSQGYTHYEQYF. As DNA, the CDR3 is TGTGCCAGCAGCCAAGGGTACACACACTACGAGCAGTACTTC.

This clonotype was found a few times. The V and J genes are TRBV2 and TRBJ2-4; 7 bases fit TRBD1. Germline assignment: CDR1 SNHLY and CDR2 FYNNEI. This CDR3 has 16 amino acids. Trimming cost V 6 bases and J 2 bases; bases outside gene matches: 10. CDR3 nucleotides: TGTGCCAGCAGAAAGACAGGGAGTGATACCAAAAACATTCAGTACTTC. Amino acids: CASRKTGSDTKNIQYF.

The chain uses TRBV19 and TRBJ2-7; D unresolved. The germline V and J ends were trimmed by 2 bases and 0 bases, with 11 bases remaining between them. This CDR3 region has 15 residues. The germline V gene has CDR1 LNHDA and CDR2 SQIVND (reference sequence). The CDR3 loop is CASSIRLSSSYEQYF. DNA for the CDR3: TGTGCCAGTAGTATAAGGCTCTCCTCCTCCTACGAGCAGTACTTC.

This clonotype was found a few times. The CDR3 nucleotides read TGTGCCAGCAGTGACGAGAGAAACTATGGCTACACCTTC. This encodes CASSDERNYGYTF. J is TRBJ1-2 and V is TRBV6-4; D is unclear. The V end lost 2 bases, the J end lost 2 bases, and 6 bases lay between the germline ends. This CDR3 comprises 13 residues. Germline V gives CDR1 MRHNA, CDR2 SNTAGT.

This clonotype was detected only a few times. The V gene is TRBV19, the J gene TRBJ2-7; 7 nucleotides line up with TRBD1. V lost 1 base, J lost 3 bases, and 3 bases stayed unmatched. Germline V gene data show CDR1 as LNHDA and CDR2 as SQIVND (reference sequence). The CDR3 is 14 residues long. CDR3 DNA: TGTGCCAGTAGTATAGCAAACAGGGGCTACGAGCAGTACTTC. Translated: CASSIANRGYEQYF.

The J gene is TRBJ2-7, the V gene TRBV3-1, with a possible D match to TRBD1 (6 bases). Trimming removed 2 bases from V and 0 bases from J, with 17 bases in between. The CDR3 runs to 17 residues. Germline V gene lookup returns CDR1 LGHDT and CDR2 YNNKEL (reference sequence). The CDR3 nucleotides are TGTGCCAGCAGCCAAAGCGGAGAGGGGGTGAGCTCCTACGAGCAGTACTTC. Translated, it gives CASSQSGEGVSSYEQYF.

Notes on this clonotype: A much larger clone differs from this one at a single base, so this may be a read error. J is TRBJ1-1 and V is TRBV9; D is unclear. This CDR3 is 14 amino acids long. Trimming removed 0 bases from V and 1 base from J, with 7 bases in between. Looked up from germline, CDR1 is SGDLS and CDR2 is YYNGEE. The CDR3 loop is CASSVAGQNTEAFF. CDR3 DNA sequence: TGTGCCAGCAGCGTAGCGGGCCAGAACACTGAAGCTTTCTTT.

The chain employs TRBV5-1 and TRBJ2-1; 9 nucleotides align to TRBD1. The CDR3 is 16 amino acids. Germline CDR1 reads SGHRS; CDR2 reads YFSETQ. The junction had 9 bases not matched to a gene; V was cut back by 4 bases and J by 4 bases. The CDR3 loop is CASSLTPGQGYNEQFF. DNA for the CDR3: TGCGCCAGCAGCCTGACACCGGGACAGGGATACAATGAGCAGTTCTTC. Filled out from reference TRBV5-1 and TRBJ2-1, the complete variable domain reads KAGVTQTPRYLIKTRGQQVTLSCSPISGHRSVSWYQQTPGQGLQFLFEYFSETQRNKGNFPGRFSGRQFSNSRSEMNVSTLELGDSALYLCASSLTPGQGYNEQFFGPGTRLTVL.

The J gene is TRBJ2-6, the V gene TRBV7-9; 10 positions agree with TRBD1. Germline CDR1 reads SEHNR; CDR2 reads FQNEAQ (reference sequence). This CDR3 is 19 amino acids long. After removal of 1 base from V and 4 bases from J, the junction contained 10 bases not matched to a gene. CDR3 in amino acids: CASSLVPGQGTYGANVLTF. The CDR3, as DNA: TGTGCCAGCAGCTTAGTTCCGGGACAGGGGACTTACGGGGCCAACGTCCTGACTTTC. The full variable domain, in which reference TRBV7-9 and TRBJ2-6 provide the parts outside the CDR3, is DTGVSQNPRHKITKRGQNVTFRCDPISEHNRLYWYRQTLGQGPEFLTYFQNEAQLEKSRLLSDRFSAERPKGSFSTLEIQRTEQGDSAMYLCASSLVPGQGTYGANVLTFGAGSRLTVL.

DNA for the CDR3: TGCAGCGTTATGTCGTCAGGTGGCAATCAGCCCCAGCATTTT. Translating gives CSVMSSGGNQPQHF. The V gene is TRBV29-1, the J gene TRBJ1-5, with D uncertain. V was trimmed by 5 bases and J by 2 bases, leaving 13 bases between them. Germline V gene data show CDR1 as SQVTM and CDR2 as ANQGSEA. CDR3 length equals 14 residues.

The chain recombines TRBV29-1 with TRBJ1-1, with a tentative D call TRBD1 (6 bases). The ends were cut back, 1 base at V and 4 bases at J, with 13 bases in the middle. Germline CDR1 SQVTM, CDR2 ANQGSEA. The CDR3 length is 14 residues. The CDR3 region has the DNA TGCAGCGTTGAAGTGGGGGGGCGTATCACTGAAGCTTTCTTT. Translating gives CSVEVGGRITEAFF. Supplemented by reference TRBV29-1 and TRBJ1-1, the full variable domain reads SAVISQKPSRDICQRGTSLTIQCQVDSQVTMMFWYRQQPGQSLTLIATANQGSEATYESGFVIDKFPISRPNLTFSTLTVSNMSPEDSSIYLCSVEVGGRITEAFFGQGTRLTVV.